This T cell receptor beta chain was captured in a study of a mutant IDH1 vaccine in newly diagnosed glioma. Study at large: The treated population exhibited a male proportion of 62.5%, a female proportion of approximately 38%, and a mean age of approximately 42 years. Patients arrived already treated with radiotherapy, temozolomide, or both, most having had both. Visit V12 happened at week 35; visit V13 happened at week 47.

Assay used: immunoSEQ multiplex PCR; TCRdb lists only in-frame clones, some missing. The table shows some 31,000 clones, with about 80% occurring only once. Time point in this sample: week 47, end of study. Each dose delivered 300 ug of mutant IDH1 20-mer peptide subcutaneously with imiquimod. Broader study findings: In 93.3% of patients, immune responses induced by the vaccine occurred.

Comment on this clone: Its cognate antigen is unknown.

The CDR3 is 16 amino acids. The germline CDR1 and CDR2 sequences are LNHNV and YYDKDF (reference sequence). Trimming shortened V by 0 bases and J by 0 bases, and 8 bases separated the two germline ends. The J gene is TRBJ2-2, the V gene TRBV15; D tentatively reads TRBD1 or TRBD2 (5 bases each). This receptor was obtained from a man aged 30 to 45 with glioma. The material was PBMCs, obtained from a glioma patient whose treatment included an IDH1 peptide vaccine. The CDR3 sequence is CATSRDLGANTGELFF. CDR3 sequence (DNA): TGTGCCACCAGCAGAGATCTGGGGGCGAACACCGGGGAGCTGTTTTTT.